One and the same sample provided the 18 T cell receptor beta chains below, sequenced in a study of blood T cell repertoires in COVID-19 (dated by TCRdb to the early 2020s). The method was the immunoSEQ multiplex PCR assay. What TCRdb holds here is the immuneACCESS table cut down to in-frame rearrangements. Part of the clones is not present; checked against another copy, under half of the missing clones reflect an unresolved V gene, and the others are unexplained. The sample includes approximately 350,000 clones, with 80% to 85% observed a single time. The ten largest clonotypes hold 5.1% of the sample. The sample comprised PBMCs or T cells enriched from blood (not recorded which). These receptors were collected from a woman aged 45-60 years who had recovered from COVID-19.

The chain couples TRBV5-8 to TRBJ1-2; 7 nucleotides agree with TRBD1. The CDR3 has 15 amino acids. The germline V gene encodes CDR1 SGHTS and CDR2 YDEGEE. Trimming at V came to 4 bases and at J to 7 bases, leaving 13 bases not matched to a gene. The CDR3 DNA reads TGTGCCAGCAGCGCTGACAGGGAAGCGGTTGGTGGCTACACCTTC. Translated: CASSADREAVGGYTF. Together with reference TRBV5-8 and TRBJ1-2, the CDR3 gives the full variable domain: EAGVTQSPTHLIKTRGQQATLRCSPISGHTSVYWYQQALGLGLQFLLWYDEGEERNRGNFPPRFSGRQFPNYSSELNVNALELEDSALYLCASSADREAVGGYTFGSGTRLTVV.

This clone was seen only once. CDR3 coding DNA: TGTGCCAGTAGTGTAGGAGTATCCTACAATGAGCAGTTCTTC. Amino acid sequence: CASSVGVSYNEQFF. J is TRBJ2-1 and V is TRBV19; D remains unclear. The CDR3 consists of 14 residues. Trimming pared 5 bases from V and 1 base from J, leaving 9 bases between. Germline V gene data show CDR1 as LNHDA and CDR2 as SQIVND (reference sequence).

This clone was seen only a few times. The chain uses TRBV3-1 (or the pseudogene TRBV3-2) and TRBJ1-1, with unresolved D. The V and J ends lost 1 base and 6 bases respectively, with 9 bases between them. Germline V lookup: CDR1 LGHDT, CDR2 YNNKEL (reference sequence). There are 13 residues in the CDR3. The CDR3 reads CASSQGLVSEAFF. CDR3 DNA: TGTGCCAGCAGCCAAGGTCTTGTGTCTGAAGCTTTCTTT.

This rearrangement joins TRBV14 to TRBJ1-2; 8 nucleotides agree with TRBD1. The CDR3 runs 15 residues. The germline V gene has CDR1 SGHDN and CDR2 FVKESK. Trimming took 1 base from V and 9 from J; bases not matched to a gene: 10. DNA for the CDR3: TGTGCCAGCAGCCAAGGGGTGGACAGGGTAGGAAGCTACACCTTC. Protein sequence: CASSQGVDRVGSYTF.

The CDR3 DNA is TGTGCCAGCAGCCGTATTACTGGCGGCCAAGAGACCCAGTACTTC. This encodes CASSRITGGQETQYF. The chain joins TRBV2 to TRBJ2-5; unclear D gene. V gave up 6 bases and J gave up 1 base, with 15 bases separating them. Germline V gene lookup returns CDR1 SNHLY and CDR2 FYNNEI. This CDR3 region has 15 residues.

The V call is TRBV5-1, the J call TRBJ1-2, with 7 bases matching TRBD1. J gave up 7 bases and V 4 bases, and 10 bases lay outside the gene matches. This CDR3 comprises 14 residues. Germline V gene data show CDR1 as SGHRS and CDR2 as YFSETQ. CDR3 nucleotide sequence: TGCGCCAGCAGCCCACCCCGGGACAGTCCTGGCTACACCTTC. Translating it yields CASSPPRDSPGYTF.

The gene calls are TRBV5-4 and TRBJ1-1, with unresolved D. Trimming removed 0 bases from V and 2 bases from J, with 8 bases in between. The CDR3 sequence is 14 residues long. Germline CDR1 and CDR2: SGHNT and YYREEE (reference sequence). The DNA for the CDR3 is TGTGCCAGCAGCTTGGGGGCTACAAACACTGAAGCTTTCTTT. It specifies CASSLGATNTEAFF.

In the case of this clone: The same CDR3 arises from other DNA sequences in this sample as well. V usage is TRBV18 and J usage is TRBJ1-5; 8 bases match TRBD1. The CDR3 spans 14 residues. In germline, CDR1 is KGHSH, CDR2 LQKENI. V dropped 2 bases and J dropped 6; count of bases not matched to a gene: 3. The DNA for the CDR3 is TGTGCCAGCTCACCAGACAGGGGTTCTCAGCCCCAGCATTTT. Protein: CASSPDRGSQPQHF.

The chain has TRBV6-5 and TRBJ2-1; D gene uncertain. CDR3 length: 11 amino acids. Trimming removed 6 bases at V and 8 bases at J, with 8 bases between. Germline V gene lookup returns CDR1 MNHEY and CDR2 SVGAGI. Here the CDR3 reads CASRANHEQFF. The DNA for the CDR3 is TGTGCCAGCAGGGCAAATCATGAGCAGTTCTTC.

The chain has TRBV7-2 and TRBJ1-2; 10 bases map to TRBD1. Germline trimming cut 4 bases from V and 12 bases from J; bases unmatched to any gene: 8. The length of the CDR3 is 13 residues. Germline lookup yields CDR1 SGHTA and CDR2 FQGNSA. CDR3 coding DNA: TGTGCCAGCAGCTCTGCGGGACAGGGGAGTAACACCTTC. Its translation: CASSSAGQGSNTF.

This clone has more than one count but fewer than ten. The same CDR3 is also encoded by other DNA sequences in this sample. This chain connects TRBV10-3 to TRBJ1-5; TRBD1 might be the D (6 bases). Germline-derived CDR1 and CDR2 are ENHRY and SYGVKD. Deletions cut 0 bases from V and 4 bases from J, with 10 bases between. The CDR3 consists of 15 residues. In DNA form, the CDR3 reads TGTGCCATCAGTGAGTCTGGGGGGGCGAATCAGCCCCAGCATTTT. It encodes CAISESGGANQPQHF.

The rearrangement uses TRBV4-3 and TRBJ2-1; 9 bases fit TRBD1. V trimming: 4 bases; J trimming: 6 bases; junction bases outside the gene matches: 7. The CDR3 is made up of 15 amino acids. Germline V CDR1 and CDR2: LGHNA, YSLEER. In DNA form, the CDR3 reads TGCGCCAGCAGCCCGTCGGGGACAGGGATCAATGAGCAGTTCTTC. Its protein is CASSPSGTGINEQFF.

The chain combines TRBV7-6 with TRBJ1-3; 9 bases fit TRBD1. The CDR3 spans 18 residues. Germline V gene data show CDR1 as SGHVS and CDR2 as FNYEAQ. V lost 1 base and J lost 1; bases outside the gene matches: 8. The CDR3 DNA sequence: TGTGCCAGCAGCTTAGGGACAGGGGCCTTGGGTTCTGGAAACACCATATATTTT. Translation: CASSLGTGALGSGNTIYF.

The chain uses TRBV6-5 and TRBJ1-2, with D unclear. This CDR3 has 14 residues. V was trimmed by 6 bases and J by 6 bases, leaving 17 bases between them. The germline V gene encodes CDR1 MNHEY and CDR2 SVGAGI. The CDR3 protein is CASSLKRGEDGYTF. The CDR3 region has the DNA TGTGCCAGCAGCCTAAAGCGGGGTGAGGATGGCTACACCTTC.

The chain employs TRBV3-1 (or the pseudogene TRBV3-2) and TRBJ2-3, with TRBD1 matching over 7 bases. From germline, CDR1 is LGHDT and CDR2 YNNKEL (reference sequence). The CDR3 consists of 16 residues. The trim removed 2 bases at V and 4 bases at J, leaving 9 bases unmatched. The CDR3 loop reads CASSQTTGKYSDTQYF. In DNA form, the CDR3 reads TGTGCCAGCAGCCAAACGACAGGGAAATATTCAGATACGCAGTATTTT.

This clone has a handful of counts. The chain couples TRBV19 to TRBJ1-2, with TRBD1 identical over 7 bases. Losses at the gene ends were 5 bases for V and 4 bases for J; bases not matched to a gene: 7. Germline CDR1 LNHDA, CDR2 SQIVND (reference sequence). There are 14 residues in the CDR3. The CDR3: CASSPRTGFYGYTF. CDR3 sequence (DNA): TGTGCCAGTAGTCCCAGGACAGGATTCTATGGCTACACCTTC. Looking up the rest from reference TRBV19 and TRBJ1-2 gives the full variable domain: DGGITQSPKYLFRKEGQNVTLSCEQNLNHDAMYWYRQDPGQGLRLIYYSQIVNDFQKGDIAEGYSVSREKKESFPLTVTSAQKNPTAFYLCASSPRTGFYGYTFGSGTRLTVV.

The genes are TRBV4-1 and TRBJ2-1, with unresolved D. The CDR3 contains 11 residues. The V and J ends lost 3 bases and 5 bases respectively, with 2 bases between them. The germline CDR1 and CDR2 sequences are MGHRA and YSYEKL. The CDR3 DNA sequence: TGCGCCAGCAGCCATAACAATGAGCAGTTCTTC. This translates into CASSHNNEQFF.

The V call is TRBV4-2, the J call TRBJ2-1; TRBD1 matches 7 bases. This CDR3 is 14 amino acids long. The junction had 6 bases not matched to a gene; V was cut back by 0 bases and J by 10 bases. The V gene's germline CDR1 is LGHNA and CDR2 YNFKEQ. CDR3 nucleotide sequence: TGTGCCAGCAGCCAAGATAGGGGGCGGAACGAGCAGTTCTTC. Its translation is CASSQDRGRNEQFF.